Below are 26 T cell receptor beta chains sequenced from a single sample in a study of regulatory T cells in long-lasting Graves disease. Arm-PCR of CDR3 regions and iRepertoire HTBI primers were used to build TCR beta libraries. TCRdb passed the multiplex PCR reads through MiXCR, listing each CDR3 protein once. The table includes about 240,000 distinct CDR3 sequences, around 20% detected once. Time point indicated: newly diagnosed GD, antithyroid drugs for less than 3 months. The TCR library was prepared using RNA isolated from PBMCs. The material sequenced was peripheral blood mononuclear cells (PBMCs), taken at new diagnosis, from a patient treated with antithyroid drugs. The source is a female donor with Graves disease.

This clonotype was observed at least ten times. The J gene is TRBJ2-1, the V gene TRBV7-9; D is possibly TRBD1 (6 bases). The CDR3 sequence is 14 residues long. Germline CDR1 is SEHNR and CDR2 is FQNEAQ (reference sequence). Trimming stripped 5 bases from V and 9 bases from J, with 17 bases between. CDR3: CASSQTGQSGEQFF. The CDR3 region has the DNA TGTGCCAGCAGCCAAACCGGACAGTCTGGTGAGCAGTTCTTC.

In regard to this clonotype: A read error is the likely source, as a far larger clone sits one nucleotide away. This chain joins TRBV7-3 and TRBJ2-5; D not resolved. The J call may be in error: the DNA end matches TRBJ2-7 better. The CDR3 has 14 amino acids. Germline V gene lookup returns CDR1 SGHTA and CDR2 FQGTGA. The CDR3 sequence: CASGLESSSFEQYF. DNA of the CDR3: TGTGCCAGCGGCTTAGAGAGTAGTTCGTTCGAGCAGTACTTC.

About this clonotype itself: A far larger clone lies a single base away; this is likely a read error. The chain has TRBV7-9 and TRBJ2-5, with D possibly matching TRBD2 (6 bases). V lost 5 bases and J 5 bases, leaving 15 bases between the germline ends. The CDR3 sequence is 14 residues long. Germline values: CDR1 SEHNR, CDR2 FQNEAQ (reference sequence). The CDR3 spells CASSRLTSQETQYF. The CDR3 nucleotides are TGTGCCAGCAGCCGCCTCACTAGCCAGGAGACCCAGTACTTC.

This clonotype turned up a few times. The chain joins TRBV24-1 to TRBJ2-4; weak D call: TRBD2 (5 bases). CDR3 length: 15 residues. V was clipped by 3 bases and J by 8 bases, with 16 bases between them. Germline V gives CDR1 KGHDR, CDR2 SFDVKD. The CDR3 nucleotides are TGTGCCACCAGTGATGACGGAGCGGACGGGGACATTCAGTACTTC. Translating it yields CATSDDGADGDIQYF.

This clonotype was picked up many times. J is TRBJ2-1 and V is TRBV20-1; TRBD1 aligns across 9 bases. Germline V CDR1 and CDR2: DFQATT, SNEGSKA (reference sequence). The CDR3 covers 14 residues. CDR3 sequence reads: CSPSGQGRYNEQFF. Written as DNA, the CDR3 is TGCAGCCCTTCGGGACAGGGAAGGTACAATGAGCAGTTCTTC.

This clonotype was counted many times. The chain links TRBV20-1 to TRBJ2-5, with D hard to call. V shed 3 bases and J shed 4 bases, with 9 bases lying between them. The CDR3 totals 12 residues. Germline lookup yields CDR1 DFQATT and CDR2 SNEGSKA (reference sequence). The CDR3 nucleotides are TGCAGTGCTAGTCCCTTTCGAGAGACCCAGTACTTC. Amino acids: CSASPFRETQYF.

This clonotype appeared many times. This chain connects TRBV10-3 to TRBJ2-2; TRBD2 matches 12 bases. This CDR3 contains 16 residues. In germline, CDR1 is ENHRY, CDR2 SYGVKD. After removal of 6 bases from V and 0 bases from J, the junction contained 2 bases not matched to a gene. This CDR3 is CAIRRTSGANTGELFF. CDR3 sequence (DNA): TGTGCCATCAGGAGGACTAGCGGGGCGAACACCGGGGAGCTGTTTTTT.

This clonotype was detected a few times. A read error may be the cause here, since a much bigger clone is one base away. This sequence joins TRBV7-3 and TRBJ2-7; 7 bases agree with TRBD1. With V trimmed by 1 base and J by 6 bases, 9 bases remained unmatched. The CDR3 spans 15 residues. Germline values: CDR1 SGHTA, CDR2 FQGTGA. The chain's CDR3 is CASSLNRGEGCEQYF. CDR3 coding DNA: TGTGCCAGCAGCTTAAACAGGGGCGAGGGCTGCGAGCAGTACTTC.

The chain joins TRBV6-2 or TRBV6-3 to TRBJ1-4; D gene uncertain. Trimming left V 7 bases short and J 5 bases short, with 11 bases between. The CDR3 length is 13 residues. CDR1 MNHEY and CDR2 SVGEGT come from the germline V gene. CDR3 sequence (DNA): TGTGCCAGCACCCGCATGAGGAATGAAAAACTGTTTTTT. Translating gives CASTRMRNEKLFF.

The chain joins TRBV24-1 to TRBJ1-2; no definite D call. The germline gives CDR1 KGHDR, CDR2 SFDVKD. This CDR3 is 12 amino acids long. The ends were cut back, 9 bases at V and 8 bases at J, with 15 bases in the middle. The CDR3 reads CATGEDFGGYTF. The CDR3 nucleotides read TGTGCCACCGGGGAGGACTTTGGGGGCTACACCTTC.

The rearrangement links TRBV29-1 to TRBJ1-1, with TRBD1 matching over 7 bases. With 6 bases clipped from V and 7 bases from J, the junction kept 8 bases outside the gene matches. Germline lookup yields CDR1 SQVTM and CDR2 ANQGSEA. This CDR3 is 12 amino acids long. This CDR3 is CSVDAGTDEAFF. The CDR3 region has the DNA TGCAGCGTGGACGCCGGGACAGATGAAGCTTTCTTT. Filled out from reference TRBV29-1 and TRBJ1-1, the complete variable domain reads SAVISQKPSRDICQRGTSLTIQCQVDSQVTMMFWYRQQPGQSLTLIATANQGSEATYESGFVIDKFPISRPNLTFSTLTVSNMSPEDSSIYLCSVDAGTDEAFFGQGTRLTVV.

J is TRBJ1-3 and V is TRBV10-1, with a possible D match to TRBD1 (5 bases). The length of the CDR3 is 15 residues. V lost 2 bases and J 0 bases, leaving 8 bases between the germline ends. The germline V gene encodes CDR1 WNHNN and CDR2 SYGVQD (reference sequence). The DNA for the CDR3 is TGCGCCAGCAGTGAGACAGGCACCTCTGGAAACACCATATATTTT. Translated: CASSETGTSGNTIYF.

Ten or more counts support this clonotype. V and J are TRBV6-1 and TRBJ1-1; D is possibly TRBD1 (6 bases). Germline loops: CDR1 MNHNS, CDR2 SASEGT. The V end lost 0 bases, the J end lost 7 bases, and 15 bases lay between the germline ends. The length of the CDR3 is 15 residues. The CDR3: CASSEARQAKGEAFF. CDR3 nucleotide sequence: TGTGCCAGCAGTGAAGCGCGACAGGCGAAAGGTGAAGCTTTCTTT.

The J gene is TRBJ2-7, the V gene TRBV20-1; tentative D call: TRBD1 (5 bases). The CDR3 sequence is 13 residues long. Germline V CDR1 and CDR2: DFQATT, SNEGSKA (reference sequence). This CDR3 reads CSGVQAGLYEQYF. In DNA form, the CDR3 reads TGCAGCGGCGTCCAGGCAGGGTTGTACGAGCAGTACTTC.

Details on this clonotype: One end of the junction is discordant with germline, which a read error may explain. The chain joins TRBV4-3 to TRBJ1-2; D might be TRBD1 (6 bases). CDR1 and CDR2 from the germline V gene are LGHNA and YSLEER. The CDR3 covers 14 residues. CDR3 bases: TGCGCCAGAAGCCAAGGGACAACCGCCGATGGCTACACCTTC. Translation: CARSQGTTADGYTF.

This clonotype was detected ten times or more. The rearrangement links TRBV7-2 to TRBJ2-7; D remains unclear. V was pared by 2 bases and J by 0 bases, with 5 bases between. The length of the CDR3 is 13 residues. CDR1 and CDR2 from the germline V gene are SGHTA and FQGNSA. The CDR3 reads CASSLWSSYEQYF. In DNA, the CDR3 is TGTGCCAGCAGCTTATGGAGCTCCTACGAGCAGTACTTC. Full variable domain (rest looked up from reference TRBV7-2 and TRBJ2-7): GAGVSQSPSNKVTEKGKDVELRCDPISGHTALYWYRQSLGQGLEFLIYFQGNSAPDKSGLPSDRFSAERTGGSVSTLTIQRTQQEDSAVYLCASSLWSSYEQYFGPGTRLTVT.

With regard to this clonotype: A read error may be the cause here, since a much bigger clone is one base away. The genes are TRBV6-5 and TRBJ2-5; tentative D call: TRBD2 (6 bases). There are 17 residues in the CDR3. Germline loops: CDR1 MNHEY, CDR2 SVGAGI. V lost 0 bases and J lost 2, with 16 bases in between. The CDR3 loop reads CASSYSIPEGKQETQYF. CDR3 nucleotide sequence: TGTGCCAGCAGTTACTCGATCCCGGAGGGGAAACAAGAGACCCAGTACTTC.

The chain joins TRBV7-2 to TRBJ2-7; TRBD2 agrees at 11 bases. V lost 5 bases and J lost 3; bases outside the gene matches: 6. The germline gives CDR1 SGHTA, CDR2 FQGNSA. This CDR3 is built from 15 residues. The CDR3 DNA follows: TGTGCCAGCAGCGACCGGACTAGCGGGCACTACGAGCAGTACTTC. This encodes CASSDRTSGHYEQYF.

This clonotype turned up a few times. This chain connects TRBV5-1 to TRBJ2-1, with D tentatively TRBD1 (6 bases). This CDR3 contains 14 residues. V gave up 6 bases and J gave up 3 bases, with 13 bases separating them. CDR1 and CDR2 (germline): SGHRS, YFSETQ. CDR3 sequence: CASTETGNYNEQFF. The CDR3 DNA reads as TGCGCCAGCACAGAGACAGGCAACTACAATGAGCAGTTCTTC.

This clonotype was found many times. The rearrangement joins TRBV4-3 to TRBJ1-5; TRBD1 might be the D (5 bases). Germline assignment: CDR1 LGHNA and CDR2 YSLEER. This CDR3 region has 15 residues. The germline V and J ends were trimmed by 5 bases and 7 bases, with 18 bases remaining between them. This CDR3 is CASSREAGFRQPQHF. As DNA, the CDR3 is TGCGCCAGCAGCAGGGAAGCAGGGTTTCGGCAGCCCCAGCATTTT.

The sample holds many counts of this clonotype. The junction and the germline gene differ at one end; a read error may be behind it. This rearrangement joins TRBV13 to TRBJ2-3; weak D call: TRBD2 (6 bases). CDR3 size: 15 residues. The germline V gene encodes CDR1 PRHDT and CDR2 FYEKMQ (reference sequence). The CDR3 DNA is TGCGCCAGCAGCTGGCGGAGGGTTAGGGCAGATACGCAGTATTTT. It yields the protein CASSWRRVRADTQYF.

The sample holds many counts of this clonotype. The chain carries TRBV19 and TRBJ2-7, with 8 positions matching TRBD1. Unmatched junction bases numbered 4, after V lost 4 bases and J lost 5 bases. Germline V gives CDR1 LNHDA, CDR2 SQIVND (reference sequence). The CDR3 totals 13 residues. CDR3 in DNA: TGTGCCAGTAGTAGACAGGGGATCCACGAGCAGTACTTC. It is translated as CASSRQGIHEQYF.

As regards this clonotype: Being one base from a much bigger clone, this may be a read error. The gene calls are TRBV19 and TRBJ2-7; 10 bases line up with TRBD2. The V segment lost 5 bases and the J segment 5 bases; nucleotides outside the gene matches: 9. Germline V gene sequence: CDR1 LNHDA, CDR2 SQIVND (reference sequence). This CDR3 is built from 15 residues. The CDR3 region is CASSRPSGGEHEQYF. The CDR3 region has the DNA TGTGCCAGTAGTCGACCTAGCGGGGGTGAGCACGAGCAGTACTTC.

On this clonotype: This likely reflects a read error, since a far larger clone is one base away. This CDR3 is missing its conserved last phenylalanine or tryptophan, likely due to a read error. The chain links TRBV7-9 to TRBJ2-3, with D possibly matching TRBD2 (6 bases). Trimming removed 5 bases from V and 8 bases from J, with 8 bases in between. CDR1 is SEHNR, CDR2 FQNEAQ, per germline (reference sequence). The CDR3 contains 11 residues. CDR3 bases: TGTGCCAGCAGCCCCGGGGGTACGCAGTATCTT. It encodes CASSPGGTQYL.

This clonotype was seen just once. The chain recombines TRBV7-2 with TRBJ2-4, with 9 nucleotides matching TRBD2. The CDR3 runs 17 residues. Germline V gene data show CDR1 as SGHTA and CDR2 as FQGNSA. The V and J ends lost 4 bases and 0 bases, in that order; junction bases with no gene match: 7. The CDR3 bases are TGTGCCAGCAGCTGGAAGCGGGAGGACCTAGCCAAAAACATTCAGTACTTC. It yields the protein CASSWKREDLAKNIQYF.

The chain recombines TRBV24-1 with TRBJ2-3; the D gene is possibly TRBD1 (6 bases). This CDR3 contains 13 residues. Germline CDR1 reads KGHDR; CDR2 reads SFDVKD. V lost 3 bases and J 7 bases, leaving 10 bases between the germline ends. CDR3 in DNA: TGTGCCACCAGTGATCGGGACAAGTATACGCAGTATTTT. Amino acids: CATSDRDKYTQYF.